Shown below are 26 T cell receptor beta chains from a single sample sequenced in a study of cytomegalovirus exposure and HLA in healthy donors. PCR was performed using 60 Vbeta and 13 Jbeta primers. Sequencing was performed with immunoSEQ multiplex PCR; in TCRdb, only in-frame clones are kept and a portion is missing. The sample lists about 200,000 clones, 80% to 85% seen once, with less than 3.5% in the top ten. The sample was PBMCs. The receptors stem from a woman between 40 and 55 years old in good health and CMV-seronegative.

The chain is built from TRBV28 and TRBJ1-4, with unresolved D. This CDR3 spans 15 amino acids. Trimming stripped 6 bases from V and 1 base from J, with 12 bases between. Per the germline V gene, CDR1 is MDHEN and CDR2 is SYDVKM. CDR3 nucleotides: TGTGCCAGCAGGCGGGCCCTACGAACTAATGAAAAACTGTTTTTT. This gives the protein CASRRALRTNEKLFF.

V usage is TRBV15 and J usage is TRBJ1-2; D not resolved. CDR1 and CDR2 from the germline V gene are LNHNV and YYDKDF (reference sequence). The CDR3 length is 16 residues. Trimming pared 0 bases from V and 2 bases from J, leaving 13 bases between. The CDR3 region is CATSRDDGEVNYGYTF. For the CDR3, the DNA is TGTGCCACCAGCAGAGATGACGGGGAAGTGAACTATGGCTACACCTTC.

The V call is TRBV9, the J call TRBJ2-3, with a tentative D call TRBD2 (6 bases). This CDR3 is built from 15 residues. Trimming stripped 4 bases from V and 0 bases from J, with 12 bases between. The V gene's germline CDR1 is SGDLS and CDR2 YYNGEE. CDR3 sequence (DNA): TGTGCCAGCAGCTCAACTAGCCCTAGCACAGATACGCAGTATTTT. This gives the protein CASSSTSPSTDTQYF.

The sample holds a few counts of this clone. J is TRBJ2-5 and V is TRBV6-6, with TRBD1 identical over 8 bases. The CDR3 covers 16 residues. Germline V gene data show CDR1 as MNHNY and CDR2 as SVGAGI (reference sequence). With 2 bases clipped from V and 0 bases from J, the junction kept 5 bases outside the gene matches. As DNA, the CDR3 is TGTGCCAGCAGTTACGCCGGACAGGGACACCAAGAGACCCAGTACTTC. It translates to CASSYAGQGHQETQYF.

The genes are TRBV2 and TRBJ2-3, with 12 bases identical to TRBD2. CDR3 length: 15 residues. V lost 7 bases and J lost 4; bases outside the gene matches: 6. The germline CDR1 and CDR2 sequences are SNHLY and FYNNEI. The CDR3 sequence: CASTTSGRLADTQYF. The CDR3 DNA reads TGTGCCAGCACCACTAGCGGGAGGTTAGCAGATACGCAGTATTTT.

The V gene is TRBV19, the J gene TRBJ2-1, with a possible D match to TRBD1 (6 bases). The CDR3 extends over 15 amino acids. Germline values: CDR1 LNHDA, CDR2 SQIVND (reference sequence). V was clipped by 10 bases and J by 0 bases, with 16 bases between them. The CDR3 nucleotides read TGTGCCACTAGAGGGACATCAAGCTCCTACAATGAGCAGTTCTTC. As protein: CATRGTSSSYNEQFF.

The gene calls are TRBV7-3 and TRBJ2-5; TRBD2 agrees at 10 bases. The CDR3 runs to 16 residues. V was clipped by 2 bases and J by 3 bases; unmatched bases: 6. Looked up from germline, CDR1 is SGHTA and CDR2 is FQGTGA. This CDR3 is CASSLAHSGRKETQYF. CDR3 in DNA: TGTGCCAGCAGCTTAGCGCATAGCGGGAGGAAAGAGACCCAGTACTTC.

The chain employs TRBV29-1 and TRBJ2-3; possibly TRBD2 for D (6 bases). The CDR3 runs 14 residues. Between the trimmed V and J ends, which lost 4 bases and 4 bases, there was a span of 15 bases. The germline CDR1 and CDR2 sequences are SQVTM and ANQGSEA. This CDR3 reads CSVAFGGKADTQYF. The CDR3 nucleotides are TGCAGCGTTGCTTTCGGCGGGAAGGCAGATACGCAGTATTTT.

In its sample, this clone was seen a few times. The genes are TRBV18 and TRBJ2-7; 7 nucleotides match TRBD2. The CDR3 runs to 16 residues. Germline assignment: CDR1 KGHSH and CDR2 LQKENI. With V trimmed by 3 bases and J by 6 bases, 14 bases remained unmatched. The CDR3: CASSPLTSWSDVEQYF. The DNA for the CDR3 is TGTGCCAGCTCACCCCTGACTAGCTGGAGTGACGTCGAGCAGTACTTC.

The genes are TRBV27 and TRBJ2-7, with 11 nucleotides matching TRBD2. The CDR3 runs to 15 residues. The germline CDR1 and CDR2 sequences are MNHEY and SMNVEV (reference sequence). J was trimmed by 6 bases and V by 3 bases; bases with no gene match: 7. Here the CDR3 reads CASSFLLAGDSEQYF. CDR3 bases: TGTGCCAGCAGTTTCCTACTAGCGGGAGATAGCGAGCAGTACTTC.

The chain joins TRBV2 to TRBJ2-1, with a possible D match to TRBD1 (5 bases). The germline gives CDR1 SNHLY, CDR2 FYNNEI. V shed 11 bases and J shed 0 bases, with 17 bases lying between them. The length of the CDR3 is 15 residues. The CDR3 here is CAAKPTVSSYNEQFF. The DNA for the CDR3 is TGTGCCGCCAAACCGACAGTAAGCTCCTACAATGAGCAGTTCTTC.

The chain combines TRBV29-1 with TRBJ2-2, with a possible D match to TRBD2 (5 bases). V lost 8 bases and J lost 3, with 19 bases in between. In germline, CDR1 is SQVTM, CDR2 ANQGSEA. CDR3 length: 15 amino acids. Written as DNA, the CDR3 is TGCAGCCTCCCGGACGGGGTTAGCGACACCGGGGAGCTGTTTTTT. Translating it yields CSLPDGVSDTGELFF.

The chain links TRBV18 to TRBJ2-5, with D maybe TRBD2 (6 bases). This CDR3 is 14 amino acids long. V was trimmed by 0 bases and J by 5 bases, leaving 10 bases between them. Per the germline V gene, CDR1 is KGHSH and CDR2 is LQKENI. The CDR3 nucleotides are TGTGCCAGCTCACCACCGGGCCGGGGGGAGACCCAGTACTTC. As protein: CASSPPGRGETQYF.

The chain uses TRBV4-1 and TRBJ2-7, with 12 bases that match TRBD2. J gave up 5 bases and V 1 base, and 3 bases lay outside the gene matches. This CDR3 has 15 amino acids. Per germline, CDR1 MGHRA and CDR2 YSYEKL. The CDR3 DNA sequence: TGCGCCAGCAGCCAAGGACTAGCGGGAGTCGACGAGCAGTACTTC. It translates to CASSQGLAGVDEQYF.

V and J are TRBV10-3 and TRBJ1-2, with 10 bases identical to TRBD1. V was pared by 6 bases and J by 8 bases, with 3 bases of the junction left unmatched. The CDR3 extends over 12 amino acids. The germline V gene has CDR1 ENHRY and CDR2 SYGVKD. The DNA of the CDR3 is TGTGCCATCAGAGGGACAGGGGAGGGCTACACCTTC. This encodes CAIRGTGEGYTF.

V and J are TRBV4-1 and TRBJ1-4, with D possibly being TRBD1 (5 bases). This CDR3 contains 15 residues. Germline CDR1 is MGHRA and CDR2 is YSYEKL. V dropped 4 bases and J dropped 7 bases, with 16 bases sitting between them. CDR3 DNA sequence: TGCGCCAGCAGCCCATTCGGGGGGAAGGGTGAAAAACTGTTTTTT. Amino acid sequence: CASSPFGGKGEKLFF.

The J gene is TRBJ2-7, the V gene TRBV7-9, with 8 bases that match TRBD2. After removal of 5 bases from V and 4 bases from J, the junction contained 7 bases not matched to a gene. The CDR3 has 14 residues. Germline V CDR1 and CDR2: SEHNR, FQNEAQ (reference sequence). The CDR3 nucleotides read TGTGCCAGCAGCCCCCCAGCGGGAGTTTACGAGCAGTACTTC. Protein product: CASSPPAGVYEQYF.

The rearrangement joins TRBV2 to TRBJ2-2, with TRBD2 matching over 8 bases. The V gene's germline CDR1 is SNHLY and CDR2 FYNNEI. Trimming removed 4 bases from V and 7 bases from J; junction bases left unmatched: 8. The CDR3 extends over 15 amino acids. The CDR3 loop is CASSATSGGLGELFF. In DNA form, the CDR3 reads TGTGCCAGCAGTGCAACTAGCGGAGGCCTCGGGGAGCTGTTTTTT.

The chain joins TRBV21-1 to TRBJ2-1; whether TRBD2, the table's D call, matches the DNA was not checked. TRBV21-1 is termed a pseudogene. The CDR3 is made up of 19 amino acids. The CDR3 coding sequence is TGTGCCAGCAGCAAAGGACCAGGCTGGGAGAGGGTTTGTTGGGTCGTGCAGTTCTTC. Residues: CASSKGPGWERVCWVVQFF.

V and J are TRBV7-2 and TRBJ2-7, with 11 bases aligning to TRBD2. The CDR3 length is 15 residues. V was clipped by 2 bases and J by 5 bases; unmatched bases: 5. Per the germline V gene, CDR1 is SGHTA and CDR2 is FQGNSA. CDR3 sequence (DNA): TGTGCCAGCAGCTTATCAACTAGCGGGAGAAACGAGCAGTACTTC. Translating it yields CASSLSTSGRNEQYF.

This sequence joins TRBV4-1 and TRBJ2-5, with D possibly TRBD1 on 5 matching bases. The CDR3 is 14 amino acids. The ends were cut back, 8 bases at V and 2 bases at J, with 15 bases in the middle. The germline gives CDR1 MGHRA, CDR2 YSYEKL. This CDR3 reads CASSMGPSQETQYF. DNA of the CDR3: TGCGCCAGCTCGATGGGGCCATCTCAAGAGACCCAGTACTTC.

The chain recombines TRBV28 with TRBJ2-7; TRBD1 matches 9 bases. With 6 bases clipped from V and 0 bases from J, the junction kept 9 bases outside the gene matches. Germline V gene lookup returns CDR1 MDHEN and CDR2 SYDVKM. The CDR3 covers 16 residues. CDR3 region: CASSDPGTGSSYEQYF. CDR3 sequence (DNA): TGTGCCAGCAGCGACCCCGGGACAGGGAGCTCCTACGAGCAGTACTTC.

The J gene is TRBJ2-5, the V gene TRBV9, with D tentatively TRBD2 (5 bases). This CDR3 is 16 amino acids long. Germline CDR1 and CDR2: SGDLS and YYNGEE. V was cut by 0 bases and J by 5 bases, with 17 bases left in between. This CDR3 reads CASSVGAGGSLETQYF. CDR3 DNA: TGTGCCAGCAGCGTAGGGGCCGGAGGCAGTCTGGAGACCCAGTACTTC.

The chain uses TRBV30 and TRBJ1-2; possible D gene TRBD1, 6 bases. Germline V gives CDR1 GTSNPN, CDR2 SVGIG (reference sequence). Trimming took 5 bases from V and 4 from J, leaving 14 bases between them. The CDR3 spans 13 residues. The CDR3, as DNA: TGTGCCTGGGGGCCAGGACAGCTCTATGGCTACACCTTC. This translates into CAWGPGQLYGYTF.

The chain links TRBV14 to TRBJ1-4, with TRBD1 identical over 8 bases. Germline V gene lookup returns CDR1 SGHDN and CDR2 FVKESK. Unmatched junction bases numbered 6, after V lost 3 bases and J lost 0 bases. The CDR3 covers 17 residues. CDR3 sequence: CASSQWTGPATNEKLFF. DNA of the CDR3: TGTGCCAGCAGCCAGTGGACAGGGCCCGCAACTAATGAAAAACTGTTTTTT.

The CDR3 reads CASSERGQGNTEAFF. The CDR3 DNA reads as TGTGCCAGCAGTGAGAGAGGACAGGGGAACACTGAAGCTTTCTTT. The J gene is TRBJ1-1, the V gene TRBV6-6, with 8 bases that match TRBD1. The trim removed 5 bases at V and 1 base at J, leaving 6 bases unmatched. Per the germline V gene, CDR1 is MNHNY and CDR2 is SVGAGI (reference sequence). CDR3 length: 15 residues.